The following is a TCR beta chain sequence with its context. These data originate in a study of T cell changes during pregnancy in multiple sclerosis. The germline CDR1 and CDR2 sequences are MNHEY and SMNVEV (reference sequence). Deletions cut 3 bases from V and 0 bases from J, with 9 bases between. The CDR3 is 15 residues long. This table comes from immunoSEQ multiplex PCR, and its TCRdb copy is limited to in-frame clones, with some not included. The table lists fewer than 85,000 clones, 90% to 95% of them singletons, with approximately 1% in the top ten. Sequences were derived from peripheral blood, sampled in the second trimester of pregnancy. V usage is TRBV27 and J usage is TRBJ2-1, with a tentative D call TRBD2 (6 bases). The TCR originated in a female donor with multiple sclerosis, enrolled in a pregnancy study. CDR3 sequence reads: CASSFGGSSYNEQFF. The CDR3 DNA is TGTGCCAGCAGTTTCGGAGGGAGCTCCTACAATGAGCAGTTCTTC.